Shown below are 21 T cell receptor beta chains from a single sample sequenced in a study of blood T cell repertoires in COVID-19. The repertoire was sequenced with immunoSEQ multiplex PCR; TCRdb's copy has only in-frame clones and lacks some. The table records about 440,000 clones, approximately 90% of them present only once. Material for sequencing was peripheral blood. Receptors were obtained from a woman aged 50 to 60 with COVID-19, enrolled during active disease.

V and J are TRBV11-2 and TRBJ2-2; 8 bases agree with TRBD2. Germline CDR1 and CDR2: SGHAT and FQNNGV. V dropped 1 base and J dropped 4; count of bases not matched to a gene: 5. This CDR3 has 16 amino acids. Here the CDR3 reads CASSLAAGGLTGELFF. The CDR3 bases are TGTGCCAGCAGCTTAGCGGCGGGGGGCCTCACCGGGGAGCTGTTTTTT.

This sequence joins TRBV5-5 and TRBJ1-1; perhaps TRBD1 as D (5 bases). With 4 bases removed from V and 0 bases from J, the gap between germline ends came to 10 bases. Germline values: CDR1 SGHKS, CDR2 YYEKEE (reference sequence). This CDR3 comprises 14 residues. Here the CDR3 DNA reads TGTGCCAGCAGCCACGGGGGAATGAACACTGAAGCTTTCTTT. This sequence encodes CASSHGGMNTEAFF.

The chain couples TRBV3-1 (or the pseudogene TRBV3-2) to TRBJ1-1; D gene ambiguous. Germline assignment: CDR1 LGHDT and CDR2 YNNKEL (reference sequence). Between the trimmed V and J ends, which lost 4 bases and 1 base, there was a span of 7 bases. This CDR3 has 13 amino acids. DNA for the CDR3: TGTGCCAGCAGCCTTCTAGGGAACACTGAAGCTTTCTTT. It codes for CASSLLGNTEAFF.

This clone was recorded a few times. This specimen includes other DNA sequences encoding the same CDR3. The gene calls are TRBV30 and TRBJ1-1, with D unresolved. In germline, CDR1 is GTSNPN, CDR2 SVGIG (reference sequence). The CDR3 is 12 amino acids. V lost 2 bases, J lost 6 bases, and 10 bases lay in between. DNA of the CDR3: TGTGCCTGGAGTTGGGCAGGTGCTGAAGCTTTCTTT. Amino acids: CAWSWAGAEAFF.

This clone has a single count. This chain links TRBV6-5 with TRBJ1-2; the D gene is possibly TRBD1 (5 bases). The CDR3 runs 14 residues. The germline V and J ends were trimmed by 6 bases and 4 bases, with 15 bases remaining between them. Germline CDR1 reads MNHEY; CDR2 reads SVGAGI. CDR3 amino acids: CASSLQGSPYGYTF. The CDR3 coding sequence is TGTGCCAGCAGCCTGCAGGGTTCCCCCTATGGCTACACCTTC.

This chain connects TRBV18 to TRBJ2-7; D perhaps matches TRBD2 (5 bases). Germline V gene data show CDR1 as KGHSH and CDR2 as LQKENI. The V and J ends lost 6 bases and 3 bases respectively, with 12 bases between them. The CDR3 has 13 amino acids. CDR3 residues: CASSPLGSYEQYF. In DNA, the CDR3 is TGTGCCAGCTCCCCTTTAGGGAGCTACGAGCAGTACTTC. The whole variable domain, remainder taken from reference TRBV18 and TRBJ2-7, is NAGVMQNPRHLVRRRGQEARLRCSPMKGHSHVYWYRQLPEEGLKFMVYLQKENIIDESGMPKERFSAEFPKEGPSILRIQQVVRGDSAAYFCASSPLGSYEQYFGPGTRLTVT.

The chain recombines TRBV5-6 with TRBJ2-2; D possibly corresponds to TRBD1 (6 bases). The germline CDR1 and CDR2 sequences are SGHDT and YYEEEE. V lost 5 bases to trimming and J lost 8 bases, with 10 bases between them. This CDR3 has 12 residues. In DNA form, the CDR3 reads TGTGCCAGCAGTCAGGGGTCGGGGGAGCTGTTTTTT. This translates into CASSQGSGELFF. Supplemented by reference TRBV5-6 and TRBJ2-2, the full variable domain reads DAGVTQSPTHLIKTRGQQVTLRCSPKSGHDTVSWYQQALGQGPQFIFQYYEEEERQRGNFPDRFSGHQFPNYSSELNVNALLLGDSALYLCASSQGSGELFFGEGSRLTVL.

This rearrangement joins TRBV15 to TRBJ1-2, with 9 bases that match TRBD1. V dropped 1 base and J dropped 7; count of bases not matched to a gene: 10. The CDR3 extends over 16 amino acids. Germline CDR1 LNHNV, CDR2 YYDKDF (reference sequence). The CDR3 loop is CATSRGDREISSGYTF. The CDR3 bases are TGTGCCACCAGCAGAGGGGACAGGGAAATCTCGAGTGGCTACACCTTC.

V gene TRBV4-2 combines with J gene TRBJ2-1; 12 positions match TRBD1. The J segment lost 7 bases and the V segment lost 4 bases, leaving 5 bases of the junction unmatched. Germline V lookup: CDR1 LGHNA, CDR2 YNFKEQ. The CDR3 extends over 15 amino acids. The DNA for the CDR3 is TGTGCCAGCAGCCCTCGGGACAGGGGGCCTAATGAGCAGTTCTTC. Its translation: CASSPRDRGPNEQFF.

The DNA of the CDR3 is TGTGCCTGGAGTACTAGCGGGGAAAGGGAGCAGTACTTC. It specifies CAWSTSGEREQYF. The chain combines TRBV30 with TRBJ2-7; 10 bases line up with TRBD2. Trimming at V came to 2 bases and at J to 7 bases, leaving 5 bases not matched to a gene. Germline V CDR1 and CDR2: GTSNPN, SVGIG (reference sequence). The CDR3 loop spans 13 amino acids.

This chain connects TRBV12-5 to TRBJ2-1, with no clear D. The germline gives CDR1 LGHNT, CDR2 FRNRAP. This CDR3 has 14 amino acids. Trimming shortened V by 6 bases and J by 7 bases, and 16 bases separated the two germline ends. The CDR3 DNA reads as TGTGCTAGTGGCCCGACCGAACAGCAAAATGAGCAGTTCTTC. Its protein product is CASGPTEQQNEQFF.

This chain uses TRBV6-5 with TRBJ1-6, with a weak D call TRBD1 (5 bases). Germline V gene data show CDR1 as MNHEY and CDR2 as SVGAGI. The CDR3 extends over 15 amino acids. Between the trimmed V and J ends, which lost 0 bases and 10 bases, there was a span of 13 bases. The CDR3 protein is CASSYSNAGRSPLHF. The CDR3 DNA reads TGTGCCAGCAGTTACTCGAACGCAGGGCGGTCACCCCTCCACTTT.

This sequence joins TRBV18 and TRBJ2-1; tentative D call: TRBD2 (5 bases). Germline V gene sequence: CDR1 KGHSH, CDR2 LQKENI. There are 14 residues in the CDR3. The ends were cut back, 4 bases at V and 0 bases at J, with 7 bases in the middle. Here the CDR3 DNA reads TGTGCCAGCTCACATGGGAGCTCCTACAATGAGCAGTTCTTC. Its translation: CASSHGSSYNEQFF.

This clone has only one observation. The chain joins TRBV6-5 to TRBJ2-7, with TRBD2 matching 7 bases. The V segment lost 5 bases and the J segment 7 bases; nucleotides outside the gene matches: 11. The germline V gene encodes CDR1 MNHEY and CDR2 SVGAGI. The length of the CDR3 is 14 residues. This CDR3 is CASSPNSREGEQYF. CDR3 nucleotide sequence: TGTGCCAGCAGTCCCAATTCCAGGGAGGGTGAGCAGTACTTC.

The CDR3 sequence is CASSLGVRGTEAFF. For the CDR3, the DNA is TGTGCCAGCAGCTTAGGCGTGCGGGGCACTGAAGCTTTCTTT. This chain joins TRBV7-8 and TRBJ1-1; no reliable D call. Trimming took 1 base from V and 4 from J, leaving 10 bases between them. Germline V gene sequence: CDR1 SGHVS, CDR2 FQNEAQ. The CDR3 totals 14 residues.

The chain combines TRBV19 with TRBJ2-7; D is uncertain. The CDR3 consists of 14 residues. The germline V gene has CDR1 LNHDA and CDR2 SQIVND (reference sequence). V was pared by 1 base and J by 5 bases, with 12 bases between. The CDR3 loop is CASSIGNFPDEQYF. The CDR3 DNA reads as TGTGCCAGTAGTATAGGTAACTTCCCCGACGAGCAGTACTTC.

The chain links TRBV28 to TRBJ1-5, with D tentatively TRBD1 (6 bases). The germline CDR1 and CDR2 sequences are MDHEN and SYDVKM. Trimming removed 2 bases at V and 4 bases at J, with 9 bases between. CDR3 length: 14 amino acids. The CDR3 sequence is CASSLNRGNQPQHF. CDR3 in DNA: TGTGCCAGCAGTTTAAATAGGGGGAATCAGCCCCAGCATTTT. The full variable domain, its missing parts supplied by reference TRBV28 and TRBJ1-5, is DVKVTQSSRYLVKRTGEKVFLECVQDMDHENMFWYRQDPGLGLRLIYFSYDVKMKEKGDIPEGYSVSREKKERFSLILESASTNQTSMYLCASSLNRGNQPQHFGDGTRLSIL.

The chain has TRBV10-1 and TRBJ2-4, with D maybe TRBD2 (7 bases). V was shortened by 2 bases and J by 0 bases, with 17 bases between the two germline ends. The CDR3 runs 18 residues. From germline, CDR1 is WNHNN and CDR2 SYGVQD (reference sequence). CDR3 sequence (DNA): TGCGCCAGCAGTGAGGGGGGGGGCCCTTCATTAGCCAAAAACATTCAGTACTTC. Amino acids: CASSEGGGPSLAKNIQYF.

The J gene is TRBJ1-6, the V gene TRBV11-2; 8 bases match TRBD1. The CDR3 totals 15 residues. Germline assignment: CDR1 SGHAT and CDR2 FQNNGV. Germline trimming cut 5 bases from V and 10 bases from J; bases unmatched to any gene: 10. Written as DNA, the CDR3 is TGTGCCAGCAGCCAACGGACAGGGAGTCGCTCACCCCTCCACTTT. It yields the protein CASSQRTGSRSPLHF.

The chain employs TRBV28 and TRBJ1-2; TRBD1 agrees at 8 bases. The V and J ends lost 4 bases and 2 bases, in that order; junction bases with no gene match: 9. CDR3 length: 16 residues. CDR1 MDHEN and CDR2 SYDVKM come from the germline V gene. CDR3 in amino acids: CASSSTPDRDNYGYTF. CDR3 nucleotides: TGTGCCAGCAGTTCCACCCCGGACAGGGACAACTATGGCTACACCTTC.

The rearrangement links TRBV5-6 to TRBJ2-3; TRBD1 matches 7 bases. The CDR3 contains 16 residues. After removal of 4 bases from V and 7 bases from J, the junction contained 15 bases not matched to a gene. Germline assignment: CDR1 SGHDT and CDR2 YYEEEE. This chain's CDR3 is CASSQEGTAGRNTQYF. The CDR3 DNA is TGTGCCAGCAGCCAGGAAGGGACAGCTGGAAGGAATACGCAGTATTTT.